One sample yielded the 27 T cell receptor beta chains listed below, sequenced in a study of T cell responses to AZD1222 COVID-19 vaccine. Clones were read by immunoSEQ multiplex PCR, and TCRdb kept only the in-frame ones, dropping some. The sample comprises 100,000 to 150,000 clones, around 87% of which are singletons, and less than 11% rests with the top ten. The sequencing here drew on peripheral blood, taken on day 0 of AZD1222 vaccination. The receptors shown here come from an adult in good health.

J is TRBJ2-3 and V is TRBV9, with TRBD2 matching over 8 bases. CDR1 is SGDLS and CDR2 is YYNGEE in the germline V gene. The CDR3 contains 16 residues. The V gene end was trimmed by 0 bases and the J gene end by 1 base; junction bases not matched to a gene: 4. The CDR3 region is CASSVGDSGGTDTQYF. In nucleotides, the CDR3 is TGTGCCAGCAGCGTAGGGGATAGCGGGGGCACAGATACGCAGTATTTT.

Points on this clone: The sample has other DNA sequences that encode this CDR3 too. V and J are TRBV20-1 and TRBJ2-1; no firm D call. The V end lost 6 bases, the J end lost 5 bases, and 5 bases lay between the germline ends. Per germline, CDR1 DFQATT and CDR2 SNEGSKA (reference sequence). The CDR3 runs 10 residues. The CDR3 protein is CSAWDNEQFF. The CDR3 DNA sequence: TGCAGTGCCTGGGACAATGAGCAGTTCTTC.

The CDR3 nucleotides are TGTGCCAGCGGGACAGGGAGTTCCTATAATTCACCCCTCCACTTT. This encodes CASGTGSSYNSPLHF. The rearrangement uses TRBV27 and TRBJ1-6, with 9 bases matching TRBD1. CDR1 is MNHEY, CDR2 SMNVEV, per germline (reference sequence). The CDR3 spans 15 residues. V lost 8 bases to trimming and J lost 1 base; unmatched junction nucleotides: 3.

The chain combines TRBV6-1 with TRBJ1-1; unclear D gene. V was trimmed by 1 base and J by 5 bases, leaving 11 bases between them. This CDR3 comprises 14 residues. Germline V CDR1 and CDR2: MNHNS, SASEGT. CDR3 DNA sequence: TGTGCCAGCAGTGAAGACGACCAAGCGACTGAAGCTTTCTTT. Translated: CASSEDDQATEAFF.

CDR3 DNA sequence: TGTGCCAGCAGTTTGGGACAGGGGTACGGGGAGCAGTACTTC. This translates into CASSLGQGYGEQYF. The chain joins TRBV28 to TRBJ2-7; 10 bases align to TRBD1. Trimming cost V 3 bases and J 7 bases; bases outside gene matches: 6. The CDR3 is 14 residues long. Germline V lookup: CDR1 MDHEN, CDR2 SYDVKM.

J is TRBJ2-7 and V is TRBV7-6, with unresolved D. The germline V gene has CDR1 SGHVS and CDR2 FNYEAQ. Trimming cost V 2 bases and J 3 bases, with 5 bases left between them. The length of the CDR3 is 12 residues. CDR3: CASSLLNYEQYF. In nucleotides, the CDR3 is TGTGCCAGCAGCTTACTCAACTACGAGCAGTACTTC. Combining the CDR3 with reference TRBV7-6 and TRBJ2-7 gives the whole variable domain GAGVSQSPRYKVTKRGQDVALRCDPISGHVSLYWYRQALGQGPEFLTYFNYEAQQDKSGLPNDRFSAERPEGSISTLTIQRTEQRDSAMYRCASSLLNYEQYFGPGTRLTVT.

The chain combines TRBV7-2 with TRBJ1-4; maybe TRBD1 (5 bases). V dropped 1 base and J dropped 8 bases, with 23 bases sitting between them. From germline, CDR1 is SGHTA and CDR2 FQGNSA. There are 18 residues in the CDR3. The CDR3 DNA reads TGTGCCAGCAGCTTAGTCCGGAGTATGGAGTCGGCAGGGGAAAAACTGTTTTTT. This gives the protein CASSLVRSMESAGEKLFF. The variable domain in full, completed from reference TRBV7-2 and TRBJ1-4, reads GAGVSQSPSNKVTEKGKDVELRCDPISGHTALYWYRQSLGQGLEFLIYFQGNSAPDKSGLPSDRFSAERTGGSVSTLTIQRTQQEDSAVYLCASSLVRSMESAGEKLFFGSGTQLSVL.

Only one count was recorded for this clone. The CDR3 nucleotides read TGTGCCAGCAGCTACAGGACAGATGGCTACACCTTC. This encodes CASSYRTDGYTF. The chain links TRBV5-8 to TRBJ1-2; maybe TRBD1 (6 bases). The germline CDR1 and CDR2 sequences are SGHTS and YDEGEE. Trimming took off 3 bases at V and 6 bases at J, with 9 bases between the two ends. The CDR3 is 12 amino acids.

This chain connects TRBV10-3 to TRBJ2-2; 13 nucleotides align to TRBD2. The CDR3 sequence is 14 residues long. Per the germline V gene, CDR1 is ENHRY and CDR2 is SYGVKD. Trimming took 6 bases from V and 10 from J; bases not matched to a gene: 5. CDR3 in DNA: TGTGCCATCAGGGGAGGACTAGCGGGAGAGGAGCTGTTTTTT. Its translation is CAIRGGLAGEELFF.

The J gene is TRBJ2-3, the V gene TRBV3-1 (or the pseudogene TRBV3-2); D may be TRBD1 (6 bases). V was cut by 1 base and J by 4 bases, with 12 bases left in between. The germline V gene has CDR1 LGHDT and CDR2 YNNKEL (reference sequence). CDR3 length: 15 residues. In DNA form, the CDR3 reads TGTGCCAGCAGCCAAGCTGTGGGGGCCCCAGATACGCAGTATTTT. This encodes CASSQAVGAPDTQYF.

DNA for the CDR3: TGTGCCACCAGTGAAATTAGCGGGACCTACAATGAGCAGTTCTTC. Its protein is CATSEISGTYNEQFF. The chain recombines TRBV15 with TRBJ2-1, with 8 bases fitting TRBD2. This CDR3 region has 15 residues. The germline V gene has CDR1 LNHNV and CDR2 YYDKDF (reference sequence). J gave up 2 bases and V 6 bases, and 6 bases lay outside the gene matches.

This chain joins TRBV19 and TRBJ2-1, with D hard to call. The V end lost 6 bases, the J end lost 1 base, and 4 bases lay between the germline ends. The CDR3 extends over 12 amino acids. The germline gives CDR1 LNHDA, CDR2 SQIVND (reference sequence). Written as DNA, the CDR3 is TGTGCCAGTAGCTGGTCCTACAATGAGCAGTTCTTC. Translation gives CASSWSYNEQFF.

The rearrangement links TRBV7-9 to TRBJ1-2; TRBD1 aligns across 8 bases. Germline CDR1 and CDR2: SEHNR and FQNEAQ (reference sequence). The CDR3 has 11 amino acids. V was clipped by 5 bases and J by 14 bases; unmatched bases: 7. The CDR3 DNA reads TGTGCCAGCAGCCGTGGACAGGGTCTTACCTTC. This codes for CASSRGQGLTF.

The chain joins TRBV6-1 to TRBJ2-1, with D hard to call. This CDR3 contains 15 residues. Trimming removed 0 bases at V and 3 bases at J, with 9 bases between. Germline CDR1 is MNHNS and CDR2 is SASEGT. The CDR3 reads CASSEAPLSYNEQFF. The CDR3 DNA is TGTGCCAGCAGTGAAGCCCCACTCAGCTACAATGAGCAGTTCTTC.

The rearrangement joins TRBV19 to TRBJ1-5, with a tentative D call TRBD1 (6 bases). The CDR3 consists of 14 residues. CDR1 is LNHDA and CDR2 is SQIVND in the germline V gene (reference sequence). Trimming removed 7 bases at V and 2 bases at J, with 12 bases between. The CDR3 region is CASKQGEGNQPQHF. The CDR3, as DNA: TGTGCCAGTAAACAGGGCGAGGGCAATCAGCCCCAGCATTTT.

CDR3 coding DNA: TGTGCCAGCAGCCTGGACTCGACTAGCGGGTACTCCTACGAGCAGTACTTC. Its protein is CASSLDSTSGYSYEQYF. The J gene is TRBJ2-7, the V gene TRBV5-4; 10 nucleotides align to TRBD2. The CDR3 extends over 17 amino acids. With 4 bases clipped from V and 0 bases from J, the junction kept 10 bases outside the gene matches. CDR1 and CDR2 (germline): SGHNT, YYREEE (reference sequence).

The chain has TRBV5-4 and TRBJ2-1; a possible D gene is TRBD2 (7 bases). The CDR3 runs 15 residues. Per the germline V gene, CDR1 is SGHNT and CDR2 is YYREEE (reference sequence). Trimming took 0 bases from V and 7 from J, leaving 14 bases between them. DNA for the CDR3: TGTGCCAGCAGCTTGGGGCGGGGGCTTATGAATGAGCAGTTCTTC. Translated, it gives CASSLGRGLMNEQFF. Variable domain in full (rest from reference TRBV5-4 and TRBJ2-1): ETGVTQSPTHLIKTRGQQVTLRCSSQSGHNTVSWYQQALGQGPQFIFQYYREEENGRGNFPPRFSGLQFPNYSSELNVNALELDDSALYLCASSLGRGLMNEQFFGPGTRLTVL.

The chain joins TRBV7-3 to TRBJ2-1; D may be TRBD1 (5 bases). There are 14 residues in the CDR3. Trimming took 5 bases from V and 9 from J, leaving 17 bases between them. Germline loops: CDR1 SGHTA, CDR2 FQGTGA. The CDR3 nucleotides read TGTGCCAGCAGCCCCGGACCCTCTAGGGGTGAGCAGTTCTTC. It encodes CASSPGPSRGEQFF.

J is TRBJ1-2 and V is TRBV5-1, with no clear D. The CDR3 consists of 14 residues. Per germline, CDR1 SGHRS and CDR2 YFSETQ. Trimming removed 1 base at V and 0 bases at J, with 7 bases between. This CDR3 is CASSLYAANYGYTF. The CDR3 nucleotides read TGCGCCAGCAGCTTGTACGCAGCTAACTATGGCTACACCTTC.

This chain joins TRBV28 and TRBJ1-1; 9 bases map to TRBD1. This CDR3 comprises 16 residues. The V segment lost 2 bases and the J segment 1 base; nucleotides outside the gene matches: 5. Germline values: CDR1 MDHEN, CDR2 SYDVKM. This chain's CDR3 is CASSLLPGQGNTEAFF. The CDR3 DNA is TGTGCCAGCAGTTTACTACCGGGACAGGGGAACACTGAAGCTTTCTTT.

The chain employs TRBV5-1 and TRBJ2-3; 7 bases align to TRBD2. Germline CDR1 SGHRS, CDR2 YFSETQ. The CDR3 loop spans 12 amino acids. Trimming took 9 bases from V and 2 from J; bases not matched to a gene: 3. This CDR3 is CATGGNTDTQYF. The CDR3 coding sequence is TGCGCCACGGGGGGTAACACAGATACGCAGTATTTT.

CDR3 region: CASSQGPSRDNEQFF. In DNA, the CDR3 is TGCGCCAGCAGCCAAGGCCCATCAAGAGACAATGAGCAGTTCTTC. This sequence joins TRBV4-3 and TRBJ2-1; no clear D. Germline CDR1 LGHNA, CDR2 YSLEER. V gave up 1 base and J gave up 5 bases, with 12 bases separating them. This CDR3 comprises 15 residues.

The rearrangement joins TRBV7-2 to TRBJ1-1; tentatively, D is TRBD1 (6 bases). This CDR3 region has 15 residues. Germline V CDR1 and CDR2: SGHTA, FQGNSA. With 6 bases removed from V and 1 base from J, the gap between germline ends came to 15 bases. The CDR3 region is CASRIRGGPNTEAFF. CDR3 DNA: TGTGCCAGCAGAATCCGCGGGGGGCCGAACACTGAAGCTTTCTTT.

The CDR3 DNA sequence: TGTGCCAGCAGCTTAACAGCTGCCACACTCTACGAGCAGTACTTC. It yields the protein CASSLTAATLYEQYF. This chain connects TRBV7-3 to TRBJ2-7; D remains ambiguous. Trimming removed 0 bases at V and 3 bases at J, with 12 bases between. Germline CDR1 reads SGHTA; CDR2 reads FQGTGA. CDR3 length: 15 residues.

V is TRBV10-2 and J is TRBJ2-2; 9 bases fit TRBD1. The length of the CDR3 is 16 residues. The germline gives CDR1 WSHSY, CDR2 SAAADI. With 3 bases clipped from V and 1 base from J, the junction kept 3 bases outside the gene matches. CDR3 sequence (DNA): TGCGCCAGCAGTGATCCGGGACAGGGGAACACCGGGGAGCTGTTTTTT. Residues: CASSDPGQGNTGELFF.

The V gene is TRBV5-6, the J gene TRBJ2-7, with D uncertain. Per the germline V gene, CDR1 is SGHDT and CDR2 is YYEEEE. V was pared by 5 bases and J by 11 bases, with 20 bases between. CDR3 length equals 13 residues. CDR3 in amino acids: CASSRAGPPFEYF. DNA of the CDR3: TGTGCCAGCAGTCGAGCCGGACCGCCATTCGAGTACTTC.

The chain joins TRBV3-1 (or the pseudogene TRBV3-2) to TRBJ1-1; D unclear. CDR3 length equals 13 residues. Germline V gives CDR1 LGHDT, CDR2 YNNKEL (reference sequence). The V end was cut by 1 base, the J end by 11 bases, with 14 bases between. CDR3 loop: CASSQGPVSLAFF. The DNA for the CDR3 is TGTGCCAGCAGCCAAGGGCCCGTTTCCCTGGCTTTCTTT.